The T cell receptor (beta chain) described here comes from a study of cytomegalovirus exposure and HLA in healthy donors. Study-level points and caveats: Using a false discovery rate of 0.05, a later analysis showed that approximately 16,000 TCR beta sequences were associated with HLA alleles. It was taken for granted in presence/absence analyses that sequencing depth across donors was roughly uniform. TCR beta chain V- and J-gene trimming was linked, in a later analysis, to a missense variant in DCLRE1C.

PCR involved 60 Vbeta and 13 Jbeta primers. In the source study's methods: Some 80 million unique TCR beta chains, 9.5 million to 14 million shared, were counted in a later analysis. Sequencing used immunoSEQ multiplex PCR; TCRdb keeps in-frame clones, though not all of them. V and J calls and clone size are those listed in that table; D and trimming were worked out from the DNA. This table has 150,000 to 200,000 clones, roughly four fifths appearing once. On this clone: Its antigen is undetermined.

V dropped 0 bases and J dropped 5; count of bases not matched to a gene: 4. The CDR3 covers 15 residues. Germline-derived CDR1 and CDR2 are MNHEY and SVGAGI. The source is a man in his fifties or sixties in good health and CMV-seropositive. The chain recombines TRBV6-5 with TRBJ2-5; 9 nucleotides align to TRBD1. The sample comprised PBMCs. Here the CDR3 DNA reads TGTGCCAGCAGTTACTCTAGGGACAGGGCTGAGACCCAGTACTTC. Encoded protein: CASSYSRDRAETQYF.